The present entry profiles one T cell receptor (beta chain) with its context. Its antigen is undetermined. The CDR3 covers 14 residues. CDR1 SEHNR and CDR2 FQNEAQ come from the germline V gene (reference sequence). V was pared by 5 bases and J by 7 bases, with 9 bases of the junction left unmatched. This entry is derived from a study of regulatory T cells in long-lasting Graves disease. Study at large: Persistence in Graves' disease denoted antithyroid drug use beyond 5 years alongside positive TSH receptor antibodies. Notes on the study in general: Small numbers of samples may have cut accuracy.

Time point defined: persistent/refractory GD, antithyroid drugs over 5 years with positive TRAb. Generation of the TCR library employed RNA extracted from PBMCs. Relying on iRepertoire HTBI primers and Arm-PCR of CDR3 regions, the team built TCR beta libraries. Authors' analysis steps: The samples yielded roughly 64 TRBV and roughly 14 TRBJ segments. TCRdb reanalysed the multiplex PCR reads using MiXCR and keeps one entry per CDR3 protein. The V and J calls were not made by the authors but by TCRdb's processing. The data contain approximately 690,000 distinct CDR3 sequences, about 30% of them singletons.

This rearrangement joins TRBV7-9 to TRBJ2-7, with 9 bases identical to TRBD1. The clonotype was recovered from a female donor with Graves disease. Material: peripheral blood mononuclear cells (PBMCs), obtained when the disease was refractory, from a patient treated with antithyroid drugs. The CDR3 is CASSDRDRDGEQYV. The CDR3 nucleotides read TGTGCCAGCAGCGACCGGGACAGGGATGGTGAGCAGTACGTC.